Sequencing of this TCR beta chain was carried out in a study of blood T cells in healthy people across ages. CDR1 MGHRA and CDR2 YSYEKL come from the germline V gene. V lost 5 bases, J lost 2 bases, and 11 bases stayed unmatched. This CDR3 is built from 16 residues. This clonotype was observed a handful of times. Its specificity is unknown. Then a second PCR, running roughly 7 to 11 cycles, was carried out with a sample-barcoded 5' primer and a J-beta primer mix. A 12-random-nucleotide template-switch adaptor tagged each cDNA molecule. All samples yielded 2.5 million or more CDR3-containing paired-end reads. TCRdb analysed the 5' RACE reads with MiXCR anew, one entry per CDR3 protein. The data show approximately 2,000,000 distinct CDR3 sequences, approximately 40% seen once. Broader study findings: Correlation between TCR beta diversity and naive T cell percentage was strong. When set beside aged donors, long-lived donors presented more naive CD4+ cells and higher diversity.

The receptor was isolated from a human donor in good health. This sequence joins TRBV4-1 and TRBJ2-5; 7 nucleotides line up with TRBD2. Specimen: blood. This CDR3 reads CASSARPGLFQETQYF. The DNA of the CDR3 is TGCGCCAGCAGCGCACGCCCGGGACTATTTCAAGAGACCCAGTACTTC.